This T cell receptor (beta chain) was documented in a study of regulatory T cells in long-lasting Graves disease. The time point: persistent/refractory GD, antithyroid drugs over 5 years with positive TRAb. PBMCs provided the RNA from which the TCR library was made. The diagnosis of Graves' disease used American Thyroid Association guidelines. In this sample, this clonotype turned up a few times. Its matching antigen is unknown. iRepertoire HTBI primers and Arm-PCR of CDR3 regions built TCR beta libraries. From the multiplex PCR reads, TCRdb called clonotypes with MiXCR, one entry per CDR3 protein. The table has 650,000 to 700,000 distinct CDR3 sequences, 30% seen once. Deletions cut 7 bases from V and 5 bases from J, with 9 bases between. CDR1 SNHLY and CDR2 FYNNEI come from the germline V gene. The CDR3 consists of 11 residues. Study-wide results and limits: Persistent Graves' disease cases displayed lower TCR diversity than newly diagnosed ones. It is possible that accuracy was reduced by the small size of the sample. With persistent disease, TRBV28, TRBJ1-2 and TRBJ2-5 were the favored segments.

The sequences come from peripheral blood mononuclear cells (PBMCs), collected when the disease was refractory, from a patient treated with antithyroid drugs. The chain carries TRBV2 and TRBJ2-7; the D gene is possibly TRBD2 (5 bases). This clonotype was obtained from a female donor with Graves disease. The CDR3 sequence is CASIRADEQYF. CDR3 bases: TGTGCCAGCATAAGAGCGGACGAGCAGTACTTC.